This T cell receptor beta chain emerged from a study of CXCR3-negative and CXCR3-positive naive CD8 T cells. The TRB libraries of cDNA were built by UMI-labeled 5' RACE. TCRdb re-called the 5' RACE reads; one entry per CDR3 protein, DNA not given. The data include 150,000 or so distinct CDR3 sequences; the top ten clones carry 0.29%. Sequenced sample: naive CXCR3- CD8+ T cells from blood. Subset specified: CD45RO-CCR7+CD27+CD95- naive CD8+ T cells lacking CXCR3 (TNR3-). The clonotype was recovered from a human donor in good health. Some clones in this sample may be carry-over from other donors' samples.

CDR3 residues: CASSQDGGAGNQPQHF. The chain combines TRBV4-1 with TRBJ1-5; TCRdb designates TRBD1, a call that cannot be tested without DNA. Germline V gene sequence: CDR1 MGHRA, CDR2 YSYEKL. The CDR3 loop spans 16 amino acids.